These T cell receptor beta chains were read from a single sample in a study of control samples from healthy donors and cancer patients. The repertoire was sequenced with immunoSEQ multiplex PCR; TCRdb's copy has only in-frame clones and lacks some. Of approximately 81,000 clones in the sample, around 94% were seen once. Sequencing was performed on blood. These receptors were obtained from a woman aged 18-29 years in good health. Both conserved end residues are part of each CDR3. A D gene is named only where the DNA matches it firmly. Only some rows state a clone size, as once, few, many or a class for expanded clones.

>TRBJ2-3|-|TRBV11-3|-
CASSPPSTDTQYF
TGTGCCAGCAGCCCCCCTAGCACAGATACGCAGTATTTT
>TRBJ2-2|-|TRBV5-4|once
CASSSRGGGNTGELFF
TGTGCCAGCAGCTCCAGGGGTGGGGGGAACACCGGGGAGCTGTTTTTT
>TRBJ2-2|-|TRBV2|-
CASRRPGLEGTGELFF
TGTGCCAGCAGACGACCCGGACTCGAGGGCACCGGGGAGCTGTTTTTT
>TRBJ2-7|-|TRBV9|-
CASSGYAGRNEQYF
TGTGCCAGCAGCGGATATGCAGGGAGGAACGAGCAGTACTTC
>TRBJ1-6|-|TRBV28|-
CASSLALSSYNSPLHF
TGTGCCAGCAGTTTAGCCCTGAGCTCCTATAATTCACCCCTCCACTTT
>TRBJ1-4|-|TRBV15|once
CATSSNSGPATNEKLFF
TGTGCCACCAGCAGCAACAGTGGCCCTGCAACTAATGAAAAACTGTTTTTT
>TRBJ2-7|-|TRBV6-2/TRBV6-3|once
CASSPRLGSYEQYF
TGTGCCAGCAGCCCCCGACTAGGGTCCTACGAGCAGTACTTC
>TRBJ2-1|TRBD2|TRBV28|-
CASSLGGRSARGQFF
TGTGCCAGCAGTTTGGGCGGGAGGTCCGCGCGGGGGCAGTTCTTC
>TRBJ1-5|TRBD1|TRBV6-4|-
CASSPGTGNQPQHF
TGTGCCAGCAGTCCAGGGACAGGGAATCAGCCCCAGCATTTT
>TRBJ1-1|-|TRBV7-2|-
CASSLRPLSTLNTEAFF
TGTGCCAGCAGCTTGAGGCCCCTCTCTACTCTGAACACTGAAGCTTTCTTT
>TRBJ2-7|TRBD2|TRBV3-1/TRBV3-2|-
CASGTSGRKSYEQYF
TGTGCCAGCGGGACTAGCGGGAGGAAGTCCTACGAGCAGTACTTC
>TRBJ1-5|-|TRBV6-2/TRBV6-3|-
CASSYLYQPQHF
TGTGCCAGCAGTTACTTGTATCAGCCCCAGCATTTT
>TRBJ2-3|-|TRBV6-2/TRBV6-3|-
CASSYTFWADTQYF
TGTGCCAGCAGTTACACATTCTGGGCAGATACGCAGTATTTT
>TRBJ1-2|-|TRBV21-1|-
CASSPGGRSNYGYTF
TGTGCCAGCAGTCCCGGCGGCAGATCTAACTATGGCTACACCTTC
>TRBJ2-4|-|TRBV2|-
CASNVAGWRNIQYF
TGTGCCAGCAATGTGGCAGGGTGGAGAAACATTCAGTACTTC
>TRBJ2-7|-|TRBV11-3|-
CASSLTGSSYEQYF
TGTGCCAGCAGCTTAACGGGTAGCTCCTACGAGCAGTACTTC
>TRBJ1-1|TRBD1|TRBV10-3|once
CAISDRQGMNTEAFF
TGTGCCATCAGTGATAGACAGGGAATGAACACTGAAGCTTTCTTT
>TRBJ2-5|-|TRBV5-1|once
CASSAGGQIQETQYF
TGCGCCAGCAGCGCGGGGGGACAGATCCAAGAGACCCAGTACTTC
>TRBJ2-5|TRBD2|TRBV28|-
CATQASGGAGETQYF
TGTGCCACCCAGGCCAGCGGGGGCGCGGGGGAGACCCAGTACTTC
>TRBJ2-7|-|TRBV6-2/TRBV6-3|once
CASSYSPGLRGPGRYEQYF
TGTGCCAGCAGTTACTCCCCCGGCCTCCGGGGCCCGGGGAGATACGAGCAGTACTTC
>TRBJ2-2|TRBD2|TRBV11-1|-
CASSPLRLAGGGELFF
TGTGCCAGCAGCCCTCTGCGACTAGCTGGTGGCGGGGAGCTGTTTTTT
>TRBJ1-1|TRBD1|TRBV19|-
CASSARDRGLTEAFF
TGTGCCAGTAGTGCACGGGACAGGGGGCTTACTGAAGCTTTCTTT
>TRBJ2-7|-|TRBV14|-
CASSQSYEQYF
TGTGCCAGCAGCCAATCCTACGAGCAGTACTTC
>TRBJ2-3|TRBD2|TRBV19|-
CASSPLAGGGGTQYF
TGTGCCAGTAGTCCACTAGCGGGAGGGGGAGGTACGCAGTATTTT
>TRBJ2-5|-|TRBV6-1|few
CASSEGDLGMYQETQYF
TGTGCCAGCAGTGAAGGGGACCTCGGGATGTACCAAGAGACCCAGTACTTC
>TRBJ1-2|-|TRBV2|-
CASSVRLAGSYGYTF
TGTGCCAGCAGTGTCCGTCTAGCCGGTAGCTATGGCTACACCTTC
>TRBJ1-4|TRBD1|TRBV3-1/TRBV3-2|-
CASSPRDSVGKLFF
TGTGCCAGCAGCCCTCGGGACAGCGTTGGAAAACTGTTTTTT
>TRBJ1-6|-|TRBV28|-
CASSLLKPNNSPLHF
TGTGCCAGCAGCCTCCTAAAGCCGAATAATTCACCCCTCCACTTT
>TRBJ2-1|-|TRBV5-4|few
CASWVGGYNEQFF
TGTGCCAGCTGGGTTGGTGGGTACAATGAGCAGTTCTTC
>TRBJ1-6|-|TRBV27|-
CASSRVYSPLHF
TGTGCCAGCAGCAGGGTATACTCACCCCTCCACTTT
>TRBJ2-7|-|TRBV2|-
CASGAEKGPDEQYF
TGTGCCAGCGGGGCCGAGAAGGGGCCGGACGAGCAGTACTTC
>TRBJ1-4|TRBD1|TRBV6-1|-
CASSDLPQQGFNEKLFF
TGTGCCAGCAGTGATTTACCGCAACAGGGGTTTAATGAAAAACTGTTTTTT
>TRBJ2-1|TRBD2|TRBV19|-
CASRTPSGGYNEQFF
TGTGCCAGTCGGACACCTAGCGGGGGATACAATGAGCAGTTCTTC
>TRBJ2-5|TRBD1|TRBV2|-
CASDRAQETQYF
TGTGCCAGCGACAGGGCCCAAGAGACCCAGTACTTC
>TRBJ2-1|-|TRBV19|-
CASLGGPGSYNEQFF
TGTGCCAGTCTGGGGGGCCCCGGGTCCTACAATGAGCAGTTCTTC
>TRBJ2-2|-|TRBV19|-
CASSIGWMGELFF
TGTGCCAGTAGTATTGGGTGGATGGGGGAGCTGTTTTTT
>TRBJ2-7|-|TRBV11-2|-
CATEVGSGYEQYF
TGTGCCACCGAGGTGGGATCTGGATACGAGCAGTACTTC
>TRBJ2-1|-|TRBV7-6|-
CASSLGSGVINNEQFF
TGTGCCAGCAGCTTAGGGTCGGGGGTCATTAACAATGAGCAGTTCTTC
>TRBJ1-6|-|TRBV9|-
CASSADALLAPLHF
TGTGCCAGCAGCGCGGACGCGCTTCTAGCGCCCCTCCACTTT
>TRBJ2-3|-|TRBV27|-
CASSLDGGYTDTQYF
TGTGCCAGCAGTTTAGATGGCGGTTACACAGATACGCAGTATTTT
>TRBJ1-2|-|TRBV27|-
CASSLGSQQGNYGYTF
TGTGCCAGCAGCCTAGGGTCCCAACAGGGAAACTATGGCTACACCTTC
>TRBJ2-1|TRBD2|TRBV29-1|-
CSVEGLAETIFNEQFF
TGCAGCGTTGAAGGGCTAGCGGAAACTATTTTCAATGAGCAGTTCTTC
>TRBJ1-4|TRBD1|TRBV9|-
CASSVGVFVDRAEKLFF
TGTGCCAGCAGCGTAGGGGTTTTCGTGGACAGGGCTGAAAAACTGTTTTTT
>TRBJ2-2|-|TRBV7-9|-
CASSLLQNTGELFF
TGTGCCAGCAGCTTACTGCAGAACACCGGGGAGCTGTTTTTT
>TRBJ2-7|TRBD2|TRBV3-1/TRBV3-2|-
CASSQGGGLAGGPSYEQYF
TGTGCCAGCAGCCAAGGTGGGGGACTAGCGGGAGGCCCCTCCTACGAGCAGTACTTC
>TRBJ2-1|-|TRBV28|-
CASSPPSSEPTLYEQFF
TGTGCCAGCAGCCCACCTTCTTCGGAGCCGACCTTATATGAGCAGTTCTTC
>TRBJ2-3|TRBD2|TRBV28|-
CASSFRWGGRTDTQYF
TGTGCCAGCAGTTTCAGGTGGGGCGGGAGGACAGATACGCAGTATTTT
>TRBJ2-7|TRBD2|TRBV7-9|once
CAIREKMGGSYEQYF
TGTGCGATACGGGAAAAAATGGGCGGGAGCTACGAGCAGTACTTC
>TRBJ1-6|-|TRBV20-1|-
CSATFGSPLHF
TGCAGTGCTACCTTCGGTTCACCCCTCCACTTT
>TRBJ1-6|TRBD1|TRBV10-3|-
CAMGGDRDNSPLHF
TGTGCCATGGGAGGGGACAGGGACAATTCACCCCTCCACTTT